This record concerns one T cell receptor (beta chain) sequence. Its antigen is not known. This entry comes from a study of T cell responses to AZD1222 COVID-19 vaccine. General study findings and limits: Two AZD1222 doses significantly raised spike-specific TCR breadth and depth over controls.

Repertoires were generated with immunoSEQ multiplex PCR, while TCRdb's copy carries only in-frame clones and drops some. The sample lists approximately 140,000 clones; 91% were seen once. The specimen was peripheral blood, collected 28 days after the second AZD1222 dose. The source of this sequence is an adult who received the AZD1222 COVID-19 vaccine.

The CDR3 is CASSQDDATGKSCVLSTDTQYF. The DNA for the CDR3 is TGTGCCAGCAGCCAAGATGATGCGACAGGGAAGTCTTGCGTTTTAAGCACAGATACGCAGTATTTT. The chain combines TRBV3-1 (or the pseudogene TRBV3-2) with TRBJ2-3; TRBD1 agrees at 7 bases. Germline CDR1 and CDR2: LGHDT and YNNKEL (reference sequence). Unmatched junction bases numbered 21, after V lost 0 bases and J lost 0 bases. There are 22 residues in the CDR3.